The 32 T cell receptor beta chains below all came from one sample that was sequenced in a study of neoadjuvant anti-PD-1 for oral cavity cancer. The assay was immunoSEQ multiplex PCR, and TCRdb's table has in-frame clones only and misses some. The sample holds about 16,000 clones, around 72% seen once. The input for sequencing was PBMCs, taken before nivolumab (anti-PD-1) treatment. The receptors were sampled from a person between 35 and 79 years old with oral cavity squamous cell carcinoma.

The rearrangement links TRBV6-1 to TRBJ2-5, with a weak D call TRBD2 (6 bases). This CDR3 has 13 residues. Trimming shortened V by 2 bases and J by 5 bases, and 9 bases separated the two germline ends. Looked up from germline, CDR1 is MNHNS and CDR2 is SASEGT. DNA for the CDR3: TGTGCCAGCAGTGAATACGGAGGGGAGACCCAGTACTTC. It yields the protein CASSEYGGETQYF.

CDR3: CASSSGLARAGDEQFF. In nucleotides, the CDR3 is TGTGCCAGCAGTTCGGGACTAGCGAGGGCTGGGGATGAGCAGTTCTTC. The chain uses TRBV28 and TRBJ2-1; TRBD2 aligns across 10 bases. The CDR3 is 16 amino acids. V dropped 4 bases and J dropped 8; count of bases not matched to a gene: 11. The germline CDR1 and CDR2 sequences are MDHEN and SYDVKM.

This rearrangement joins TRBV6-1 to TRBJ1-3; 9 positions match TRBD1. The J segment lost 1 base and the V segment lost 8 bases, leaving 3 bases of the junction unmatched. CDR1 MNHNS and CDR2 SASEGT come from the germline V gene. The CDR3 totals 14 residues. The CDR3, as DNA: TGTGCCAGCGACAGGGGGTTATCTGGAAACACCATATATTTT. Its protein is CASDRGLSGNTIYF.

The CDR3 is CASSLVRQGGGYTF. DNA of the CDR3: TGCGCCAGCAGCTTGGTCCGACAGGGAGGCGGCTACACCTTC. The V gene is TRBV5-1, the J gene TRBJ1-2; 7 bases line up with TRBD1. This CDR3 region has 14 residues. Germline V CDR1 and CDR2: SGHRS, YFSETQ. The ends lost 0 bases at V and 8 bases at J; junction bases unmatched: 7. Using reference TRBV5-1 and TRBJ1-2 for the parts outside the CDR3, the full variable domain is KAGVTQTPRYLIKTRGQQVTLSCSPISGHRSVSWYQQTPGQGLQFLFEYFSETQRNKGNFPGRFSGRQFSNSRSEMNVSTLELGDSALYLCASSLVRQGGGYTFGSGTRLTVV.

The chain carries TRBV12-5 and TRBJ2-1; D is unresolved. The CDR3 runs to 12 residues. V lost 4 bases to trimming and J lost 5 bases, with 6 bases between them. Per the germline V gene, CDR1 is LGHNT and CDR2 is FRNRAP. CDR3 in amino acids: CASGSANNEQFF. The CDR3 DNA is TGTGCTAGTGGTTCAGCAAACAATGAGCAGTTCTTC.

The chain combines TRBV18 with TRBJ1-4, with 9 bases that match TRBD1. The CDR3 runs 16 residues. Germline V gives CDR1 KGHSH, CDR2 LQKENI. The J segment lost 8 bases and the V segment lost 0 bases, leaving 7 bases of the junction unmatched. CDR3 DNA sequence: TGTGCCAGCTCACCACCATCCTGGACAGGGGAAGAAAAACTGTTTTTT. Its translation: CASSPPSWTGEEKLFF.

This clone turned up a few times. This chain joins TRBV2 and TRBJ1-2, with a weak D call TRBD1 (5 bases). CDR3 size: 14 residues. Trimming removed 4 bases at V and 6 bases at J, with 15 bases between. Per germline, CDR1 SNHLY and CDR2 FYNNEI. CDR3 amino acids: CASSVAGRSDGYTF. The CDR3 bases are TGTGCCAGCAGTGTAGCAGGGCGAAGCGATGGCTACACCTTC.

This clone was found a few times. The genes are TRBV6-1 and TRBJ2-7, with D possibly matching TRBD1 (6 bases). V lost 4 bases, J lost 2 bases, and 18 bases lay in between. Germline CDR1 MNHNS, CDR2 SASEGT. CDR3 length equals 16 residues. The DNA for the CDR3 is TGTGCCAGCAGTGCTCCTTACAGGGTTCTACCCTACGAGCAGTACTTC. The encoded protein is CASSAPYRVLPYEQYF.

This chain uses TRBV15 with TRBJ2-7, with D hard to call. The CDR3 is 14 residues long. Trimming pared 0 bases from V and 2 bases from J, leaving 8 bases between. Germline V lookup: CDR1 LNHNV, CDR2 YYDKDF (reference sequence). The CDR3: CATSRDRLTYEQYF. CDR3 DNA: TGTGCCACCAGCAGAGATCGGCTAACCTACGAGCAGTACTTC.

V and J are TRBV2 and TRBJ2-6; possibly TRBD2 for D (6 bases). The CDR3 loop spans 15 amino acids. The V end was cut by 7 bases, the J end by 0 bases, with 10 bases between. Germline assignment: CDR1 SNHLY and CDR2 FYNNEI. CDR3 bases: TGTGCCAGCATGCGGGAACTCTCTGGGGCCAACGTCCTGACTTTC. The encoded protein is CASMRELSGANVLTF. The full variable domain, in which reference TRBV2 and TRBJ2-6 provide the parts outside the CDR3, is EPEVTQTPSHQVTQMGQEVILRCVPISNHLYFYWYRQILGQKVEFLVSFYNNEISEKSEIFDDQFSVERPDGSNFTLKIRSTKLEDSAMYFCASMRELSGANVLTFGAGSRLTVL.

The V call is TRBV28, the J call TRBJ2-3; the D is unclear. Per germline, CDR1 MDHEN and CDR2 SYDVKM. With 3 bases removed from V and 0 bases from J, the gap between germline ends came to 10 bases. The CDR3 contains 15 residues. The CDR3 is CASSFPQASTDTQYF. CDR3 coding DNA: TGTGCCAGCAGTTTCCCGCAGGCCAGCACAGATACGCAGTATTTT.

This sequence joins TRBV19 and TRBJ2-5, with 7 bases fitting TRBD1. The germline V gene has CDR1 LNHDA and CDR2 SQIVND (reference sequence). This CDR3 has 17 residues. V gave up 1 base and J gave up 5 bases; unmatched junction bases: 13. The CDR3 here is CASSIGPGQFGRETQYF. CDR3 sequence (DNA): TGTGCCAGTAGTATAGGGCCGGGACAGTTCGGGCGTGAGACCCAGTACTTC.

The chain recombines TRBV11-2 with TRBJ2-1, with 12 bases fitting TRBD2. The V gene end was trimmed by 5 bases and the J gene end by 7 bases; junction bases not matched to a gene: 6. CDR3 length: 15 residues. Germline CDR1 and CDR2: SGHAT and FQNNGV. The CDR3 DNA is TGTGCCAGCAGCCCACTAGCGGGAGGCCAAAATGAGCAGTTCTTC. It encodes CASSPLAGGQNEQFF.

This chain uses TRBV28 with TRBJ2-7, with D maybe TRBD1 (7 bases). The germline gives CDR1 MDHEN, CDR2 SYDVKM. The ends were cut back, 0 bases at V and 0 bases at J, with 9 bases in the middle. This CDR3 region has 15 residues. The CDR3 protein is CASSLWQGGSYEQYF. CDR3 coding DNA: TGTGCCAGCAGTTTATGGCAGGGGGGCTCCTACGAGCAGTACTTC.

The chain recombines TRBV29-1 with TRBJ1-2; the D gene is possibly TRBD1 (6 bases). The CDR3 is 12 residues long. Germline assignment: CDR1 SQVTM and CDR2 ANQGSEA. Trimming shortened V by 4 bases and J by 6 bases, and 12 bases separated the two germline ends. The CDR3 sequence is CSVGQATHGYTF. The CDR3 bases are TGCAGCGTTGGACAGGCAACCCATGGCTACACCTTC.

The chain links TRBV9 to TRBJ1-2; 9 positions match TRBD1. Trimming took 4 bases from V and 7 from J; bases not matched to a gene: 11. Germline-derived CDR1 and CDR2 are SGDLS and YYNGEE. The CDR3 runs 15 residues. The CDR3 sequence is CASSPHRGRGGGYTF. In nucleotides, the CDR3 is TGTGCCAGCAGCCCTCACAGGGGGCGCGGGGGTGGCTACACCTTC. Together with reference TRBV9 and TRBJ1-2, the CDR3 gives the full variable domain: DSGVTQTPKHLITATGQRVTLRCSPRSGDLSVYWYQQSLDQGLQFLIQYYNGEERAKGNILERFSAQQFPDLHSELNLSSLELGDSALYFCASSPHRGRGGGYTFGSGTRLTVV.

J is TRBJ2-7 and V is TRBV10-3, with 9 bases identical to TRBD1. The junction had 3 bases not matched to a gene; V was cut back by 6 bases and J by 0 bases. The V gene's germline CDR1 is ENHRY and CDR2 SYGVKD. This CDR3 has 14 amino acids. Here the CDR3 reads CAISRGQGSYEQYF. The CDR3 bases are TGTGCCATCAGCCGGGGACAGGGCTCCTACGAGCAGTACTTC.

This clone was observed a single time. The chain combines TRBV19 with TRBJ2-2, with D possibly being TRBD1 (5 bases). Germline loops: CDR1 LNHDA, CDR2 SQIVND (reference sequence). The CDR3 contains 14 residues. V was pared by 3 bases and J by 4 bases, with 9 bases between. The CDR3, as DNA: TGTGCCAGTAGTATGGGGCAGATCACCGGGGAGCTGTTTTTT. The encoded protein is CASSMGQITGELFF.

This chain joins TRBV4-1 and TRBJ2-3; tentative D call: TRBD2 (5 bases). This CDR3 is 16 amino acids long. In germline, CDR1 is MGHRA, CDR2 YSYEKL. Between the trimmed V and J ends, which lost 2 bases and 0 bases, there was a span of 12 bases. This CDR3 reads CASSQMGSGSTDTQYF. The DNA for the CDR3 is TGCGCCAGCAGCCAAATGGGAAGCGGAAGCACAGATACGCAGTATTTT.

This chain links TRBV30 with TRBJ1-2, with TRBD1 matching 7 bases. Looked up from germline, CDR1 is GTSNPN and CDR2 is SVGIG (reference sequence). V shed 0 bases, J shed 7 bases, and the junction held 5 bases outside the gene matches. The CDR3 is 13 amino acids. The CDR3 sequence: CAWSVEGASGYTF. DNA of the CDR3: TGTGCCTGGAGTGTTGAGGGGGCAAGTGGCTACACCTTC. The entire variable domain, with the rest obtained from reference TRBV30 and TRBJ1-2, is as follows: SQTIHQWPATLVQPVGSPLSLECTVEGTSNPNLYWYRQAAGRGLQLLFYSVGIGQISSEVPQNLSASRPQDRQFILSSKKLLLSDSGFYLCAWSVEGASGYTFGSGTRLTVV.

J is TRBJ1-3 and V is TRBV4-1, with D unclear. CDR1 and CDR2 (germline): MGHRA, YSYEKL. The CDR3 is 16 amino acids. V lost 0 bases and J lost 0, with 9 bases in between. The DNA for the CDR3 is TGCGCCAGCAGCCAAGAGTTAATAAACTCTGGAAACACCATATATTTT. This codes for CASSQELINSGNTIYF.

In DNA, the CDR3 is TGTGCCAGCAGTGAATCCTCGGGATCTGGAAACACCATATATTTT. Translation gives CASSESSGSGNTIYF. The V gene is TRBV2, the J gene TRBJ1-3; D remains ambiguous. This CDR3 contains 15 residues. V was shortened by 2 bases and J by 1 base, with 9 bases between the two germline ends. CDR1 is SNHLY and CDR2 is FYNNEI in the germline V gene.

The chain uses TRBV28 and TRBJ1-1; 8 bases line up with TRBD1. Germline lookup yields CDR1 MDHEN and CDR2 SYDVKM. Losses at the gene ends were 4 bases for V and 4 bases for J; bases not matched to a gene: 5. This CDR3 spans 14 amino acids. The CDR3 region has the DNA TGTGCCAGCAGTTCTACAGGGGGACGCACTGAAGCTTTCTTT. Translating it yields CASSSTGGRTEAFF.

The V call is TRBV7-8, the J call TRBJ1-4; the D is unclear. The CDR3 runs 13 residues. The ends were cut back, 5 bases at V and 7 bases at J, with 11 bases in the middle. CDR1 is SGHVS, CDR2 FQNEAQ, per germline. CDR3 sequence (DNA): TGTGCCAGCAGCCTAACACTTTTTGAAAAACTGTTTTTT. Encoded protein: CASSLTLFEKLFF.

This chain joins TRBV7-3 and TRBJ2-2, with D maybe TRBD2 (6 bases). Germline V gives CDR1 SGHTA, CDR2 FQGTGA. The CDR3 covers 15 residues. Trimming took off 4 bases at V and 7 bases at J, with 16 bases between the two ends. CDR3 sequence (DNA): TGTGCCAGCAGCTCAGTAGCGGAACGGGGCGGGGAGCTGTTTTTT. Translated, it gives CASSSVAERGGELFF.

The chain employs TRBV7-8 and TRBJ1-2; tentatively, D is TRBD1 (6 bases). Germline V lookup: CDR1 SGHVS, CDR2 FQNEAQ. The V gene lost 5 bases and the J gene lost 7 bases, with 20 bases spanning the gap. This CDR3 contains 15 residues. The CDR3 sequence is CASSPERGASGGYTF. The CDR3 coding sequence is TGTGCCAGCAGCCCAGAACGGGGGGCTTCGGGTGGCTACACCTTC.

This clone was counted between two and nine times. The chain couples TRBV11-2 to TRBJ1-1; 11 nucleotides line up with TRBD1. With 4 bases clipped from V and 10 bases from J, the junction kept 8 bases outside the gene matches. Germline V gives CDR1 SGHAT, CDR2 FQNNGV. This CDR3 spans 14 amino acids. The CDR3 bases are TGTGCCAGCAGCTACGAGGACAGGGGGCGCGGAGCTTTCTTT. Translation: CASSYEDRGRGAFF.

A single count supports this clone. The rearrangement links TRBV9 to TRBJ2-1; the D is unclear. Trimming cost V 0 bases and J 0 bases, with 7 bases left between them. The CDR3 runs to 15 residues. From germline, CDR1 is SGDLS and CDR2 YYNGEE. The CDR3 loop is CASSVGHHSYNEQFF. The CDR3 DNA reads TGTGCCAGCAGCGTAGGACACCACTCCTACAATGAGCAGTTCTTC.

This chain joins TRBV4-2 and TRBJ1-2; TRBD1 is a possible D gene (6 bases). The germline V gene encodes CDR1 LGHNA and CDR2 YNFKEQ. The germline V and J ends were trimmed by 0 bases and 8 bases, with 19 bases remaining between them. The CDR3 totals 16 residues. The CDR3 reads CASSQDWTEPPRGYTF. CDR3 bases: TGTGCCAGCAGCCAAGATTGGACAGAACCTCCTCGGGGCTACACCTTC.

This chain joins TRBV6-6 and TRBJ2-7, with 14 bases matching TRBD2. The V and J ends lost 4 bases and 3 bases, in that order; junction bases with no gene match: 5. CDR3 size: 16 residues. Germline V gene sequence: CDR1 MNHNY, CDR2 SVGAGI (reference sequence). CDR3 nucleotide sequence: TGTGCCAGCAGTTCCCCGGGACTAGCGGGAGACTACGAGCAGTACTTC. Amino acid sequence: CASSSPGLAGDYEQYF.

This chain connects TRBV6-6 to TRBJ2-1; 8 nucleotides match TRBD2. Germline values: CDR1 MNHNY, CDR2 SVGAGI (reference sequence). The CDR3 totals 16 residues. V shed 0 bases, J shed 4 bases, and the junction held 5 bases outside the gene matches. The CDR3 DNA is TGTGCCAGCAGTTACTCGACCAGCGGGGGATACAATGAGCAGTTCTTC. As protein: CASSYSTSGGYNEQFF.

Concerning this clone: Compared with germline, one end of the junction differs, possibly owing to a read error. The gene calls are TRBV6-5 and TRBJ2-7; no firm D call. The CDR3 loop spans 11 amino acids. Per the germline V gene, CDR1 is MNHEY and CDR2 is SVGAGI. The CDR3 region is CASSHSYEQYF. The CDR3 DNA reads as TGTGCCAGCAGTCACTCCTACGAGCAGTACTTC.